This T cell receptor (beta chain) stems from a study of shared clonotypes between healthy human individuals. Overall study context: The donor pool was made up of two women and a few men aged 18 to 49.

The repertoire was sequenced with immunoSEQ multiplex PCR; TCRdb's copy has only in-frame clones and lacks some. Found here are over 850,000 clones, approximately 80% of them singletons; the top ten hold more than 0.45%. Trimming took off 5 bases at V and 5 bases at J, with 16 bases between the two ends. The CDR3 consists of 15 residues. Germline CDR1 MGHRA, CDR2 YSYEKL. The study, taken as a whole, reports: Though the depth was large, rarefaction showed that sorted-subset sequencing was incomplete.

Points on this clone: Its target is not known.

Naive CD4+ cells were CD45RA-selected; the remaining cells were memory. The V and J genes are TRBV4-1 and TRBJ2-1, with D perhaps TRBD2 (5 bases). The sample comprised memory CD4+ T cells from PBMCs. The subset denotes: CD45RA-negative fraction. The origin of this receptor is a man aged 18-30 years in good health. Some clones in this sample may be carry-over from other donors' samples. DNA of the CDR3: TGCGCCAGCAGCAGATTAGGACTCGAAAACAATGAGCAGTTCTTC. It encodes CASSRLGLENNEQFF.